This TCR beta chain was profiled in a study of CD8 T cells in Susac syndrome. The multiple sclerosis controls, all treatment-naive patients, had relapsing-remitting disease that was stable or active. Random-hexamer reverse transcription was applied to about 0.5 to 1 ug RNA. It was immunoSEQ multiplex PCR that amplified TCR beta CDR3 across 54 Vbeta and 13 Jbeta. TCRdb redid the calling of the immunoSEQ multiplex PCR reads with MiXCR, one entry per CDR3 protein. The data hold over 350,000 distinct CDR3 sequences, with 75% to 90% observed a single time. V dropped 2 bases and J dropped 5 bases, with 9 bases sitting between them. CDR1 and CDR2 (germline): MNHNS, SASEGT. The CDR3 length is 14 residues.

The sequence was collected from a human donor with multiple sclerosis. This chain connects TRBV6-1 to TRBJ1-4; unclear D gene. Sequencing input: CD8+ T cells from PBMCs. The CDR3 reads CASSENAENEKLFF. CDR3 DNA: TGTGCCAGCAGTGAAAATGCGGAGAATGAAAAACTGTTTTTT.